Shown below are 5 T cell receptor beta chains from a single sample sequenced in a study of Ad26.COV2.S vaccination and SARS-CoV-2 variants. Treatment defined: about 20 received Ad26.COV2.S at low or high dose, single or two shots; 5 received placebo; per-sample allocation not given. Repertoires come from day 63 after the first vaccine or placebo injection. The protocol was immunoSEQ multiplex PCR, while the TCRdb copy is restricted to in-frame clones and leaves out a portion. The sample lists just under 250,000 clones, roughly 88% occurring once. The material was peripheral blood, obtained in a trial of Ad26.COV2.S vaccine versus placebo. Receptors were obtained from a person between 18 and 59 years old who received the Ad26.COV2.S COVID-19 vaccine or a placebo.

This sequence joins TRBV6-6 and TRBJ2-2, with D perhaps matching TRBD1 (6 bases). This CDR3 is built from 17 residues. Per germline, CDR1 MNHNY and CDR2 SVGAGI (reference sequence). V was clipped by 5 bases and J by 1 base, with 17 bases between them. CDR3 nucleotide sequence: TGTGCCAGCAGTCGACGCACCCCCAGGGGGAACACCGGGGAGCTGTTTTTT. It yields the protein CASSRRTPRGNTGELFF.

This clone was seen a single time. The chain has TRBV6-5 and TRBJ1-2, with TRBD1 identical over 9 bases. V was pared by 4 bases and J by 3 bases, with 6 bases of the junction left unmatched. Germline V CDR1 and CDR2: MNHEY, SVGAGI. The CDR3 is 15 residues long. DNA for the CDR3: TGTGCCAGCAGTTCTCCGGGACAGGGATACTATGGCTACACCTTC. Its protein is CASSSPGQGYYGYTF.

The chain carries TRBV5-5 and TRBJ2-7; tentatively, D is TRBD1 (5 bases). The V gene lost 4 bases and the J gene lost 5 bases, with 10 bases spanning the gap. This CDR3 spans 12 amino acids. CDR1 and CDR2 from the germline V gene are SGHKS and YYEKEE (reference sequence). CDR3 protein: CASSTGHDEQYF. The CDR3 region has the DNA TGTGCCAGCAGCACCGGACACGACGAGCAGTACTTC.

CDR3 DNA sequence: TGTGCCAGCAGCTCGGGCAGGACGGGGGATACGCAGTATTTT. Its translation: CASSSGRTGDTQYF. The chain carries TRBV11-3 and TRBJ2-3; a possible D gene is TRBD2 (5 bases). This CDR3 contains 14 residues. The V and J ends lost 4 bases and 6 bases respectively, with 14 bases between them. Per germline, CDR1 SGHNT and CDR2 YENEEA.

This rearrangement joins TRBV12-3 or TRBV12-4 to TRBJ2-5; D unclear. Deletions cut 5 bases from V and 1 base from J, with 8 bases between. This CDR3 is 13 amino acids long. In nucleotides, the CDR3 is TGTGCCAGCAGTGTTGGCAGCCAAGAGACCCAGTACTTC. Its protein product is CASSVGSQETQYF.